One sample yielded the 12 T cell receptor beta chains listed below, sequenced in a study of T cell repertoires in cytomegalovirus infection. No antigen is known for these receptors. TCRdb reprocessed the reads via MiXCR and lists one record per CDR3 protein. The sample records about 220,000 distinct CDR3 sequences, approximately 38% being singletons. Source: CD8+ T cells from cultured PBMCs, taken from culture after CMV antigen stimulation. Receptors were obtained from a human donor in good health (CMV status not recorded). Some clones in this sample may be carry-over from other donors' samples.

This clonotype was seen more than once but under ten times. The V call is TRBV11-2, the J call TRBJ2-3; 9 nucleotides agree with TRBD2. V trimming: 6 bases; J trimming: 0 bases; junction bases outside the gene matches: 10. The CDR3 contains 17 residues. The germline CDR1 and CDR2 sequences are SGHAT and FQNNGV. The CDR3 spells CASRGRLAVDSTDTQYF. CDR3 DNA: TGTGCCAGCAGGGGCCGACTAGCGGTTGATAGCACAGATACGCAGTATTTT.

This clonotype was seen a handful of times. The J gene is TRBJ1-2, the V gene TRBV24-1; D remains unclear. This CDR3 region has 13 residues. Trimming left V 4 bases short and J 5 bases short, with 10 bases between. Germline-derived CDR1 and CDR2 are KGHDR and SFDVKD. The CDR3 sequence: CATSEGRTYGYTF. The CDR3 coding sequence is TGTGCCACCAGTGAAGGACGGACTTATGGCTACACCTTC.

The CDR3 protein is CASSMAGGSKKTQYF. For the CDR3, the DNA is TGTGCCAGTAGTATGGCAGGGGGATCCAAGAAGACCCAGTACTTC. The chain links TRBV19 to TRBJ2-5; 7 bases are shared with TRBD1. V trimming: 3 bases; J trimming: 6 bases; junction bases outside the gene matches: 10. In germline, CDR1 is LNHDA, CDR2 SQIVND (reference sequence). This CDR3 region has 15 residues.

The chain joins TRBV19 to TRBJ1-1; perhaps TRBD1 as D (5 bases). The V gene's germline CDR1 is LNHDA and CDR2 SQIVND (reference sequence). V lost 8 bases to trimming and J lost 7 bases, with 14 bases between them. This CDR3 spans 12 amino acids. CDR3 loop: CASSSRGNEAFF. CDR3 DNA sequence: TGTGCCAGTTCGTCACGGGGGAATGAAGCTTTCTTT.

The chain recombines TRBV19 with TRBJ2-2, with D possibly matching TRBD2 (6 bases). Trimming removed 4 bases from V and 5 bases from J, with 14 bases in between. The CDR3 contains 15 residues. From germline, CDR1 is LNHDA and CDR2 SQIVND (reference sequence). The CDR3 loop is CASSKRRDETGELFF. CDR3 nucleotides: TGTGCCAGTAGTAAAAGGCGGGATGAGACCGGGGAGCTGTTTTTT.

This clonotype has only a few counts. This chain uses TRBV11-2 with TRBJ2-7; no clear D gene. There are 15 residues in the CDR3. Trimming removed 1 base from V and 3 bases from J, with 13 bases in between. Germline values: CDR1 SGHAT, CDR2 FQNNGV. The CDR3 sequence is CASSLGHSPFYEQYF. The CDR3 DNA sequence: TGTGCCAGCAGCTTAGGGCACAGTCCCTTCTACGAGCAGTACTTC.

The chain uses TRBV9 and TRBJ2-1; 8 nucleotides match TRBD2. This CDR3 has 16 amino acids. V dropped 1 base and J dropped 8; count of bases not matched to a gene: 11. In germline, CDR1 is SGDLS, CDR2 YYNGEE. The CDR3 DNA follows: TGTGCCAGCAGCGTATCAAGCGGGGGTTACTTAGATGAGCAGTTCTTC. Its protein is CASSVSSGGYLDEQFF.

DNA for the CDR3: TGTGCAGGCAGCTTCCCCGGGACTAGTAAATACAATGAGCAGTTCTTC. It codes for CAGSFPGTSKYNEQFF. This rearrangement joins TRBV7-2 to TRBJ2-1, with 8 nucleotides matching TRBD2. The germline gives CDR1 SGHTA, CDR2 FQGNSA. The CDR3 has 16 residues.

In this sample, this clonotype turned up a few times. The chain couples TRBV12-3 or TRBV12-4 to TRBJ2-3, with TRBD1 identical over 10 bases. The CDR3 sequence is 16 residues long. The V gene end was trimmed by 5 bases and the J gene end by 7 bases; junction bases not matched to a gene: 12. In DNA form, the CDR3 reads TGTGCCAGCAGTAAACCGACAGGGGGCTTGCGCAATACGCAGTATTTT. Translated: CASSKPTGGLRNTQYF.

Only a few counts were recorded for this clonotype. This sequence joins TRBV7-8 and TRBJ2-3; 7 nucleotides agree with TRBD1. The CDR3 extends over 14 amino acids. Trimming removed 5 bases from V and 5 bases from J; junction bases left unmatched: 7. Germline CDR1 and CDR2: SGHVS and FQNEAQ. The CDR3 region has the DNA TGTGCCAGCAGCCTCGACAGGGTTGGAGATACGCAGTATTTT. It is translated as CASSLDRVGDTQYF.

This clonotype was recorded a few times. The chain links TRBV27 to TRBJ1-1; D is perhaps TRBD1 (5 bases). The germline gives CDR1 MNHEY, CDR2 SMNVEV (reference sequence). This CDR3 is built from 15 residues. Trimming shortened V by 3 bases and J by 4 bases, and 15 bases separated the two germline ends. This chain's CDR3 is CASSLAGKGSTEAFF. DNA for the CDR3: TGTGCCAGCAGTTTGGCAGGGAAGGGGAGCACTGAAGCTTTCTTT.

This chain joins TRBV5-6 and TRBJ2-1; 13 bases match TRBD2. The CDR3 is made up of 17 amino acids. Looked up from germline, CDR1 is SGHDT and CDR2 is YYEEEE. With V trimmed by 4 bases and J by 1 base, 5 bases remained unmatched. CDR3 residues: CASSPTSGRLSYNEQFF. The CDR3 coding sequence is TGTGCCAGCAGCCCGACTAGCGGGAGGCTGTCCTACAATGAGCAGTTCTTC.